This TCR beta chain is from a study of T cell responses to AZD1222 COVID-19 vaccine listed by TCRdb under 2021. Describing the broader study: Because spike-specific TCR depth and breadth did not differ between the two schedules, AZD1222 recipients who got a second dose at roughly 4 weeks were pooled with those who got a second dose at roughly 12 weeks. TCR sequencing was performed for about 240 trial participants, of whom around 200 were given two doses of AZD1222 and around 25 were given two doses of MenACWY control vaccine. Enrollment into the trials was organized by age into subgroups of 18-55, 56-69 and 70-plus years, and those subgroups contained roughly 150, 30 and 60 TCR-sequenced participants, respectively.

CDR1 and CDR2 are drawn from the germline V gene (reference sequence): LGHDT, YNNKEL. Its CDR3 holds 16 amino acids, cysteine through phenylalanine. CDR3 DNA is the only sequence kept; it has 48 bases, read in frame from the first base. After removal of 5 bases from V and 1 base from J, the junction retains 8 bases not matched to a gene. The CDR3 regions of human TCRbeta chains were analyzed by immunosequencing. Per the original workflow: TCRs in the repertoires were matched against a reference library of SARS-CoV-2-specific TCRs that had been generated with the MIRA antigen-specificity platform. Breadth was defined as the fraction of unique TCRs that were SARS-CoV-2-associated, and depth was defined as the fraction of total T cells that were SARS-CoV-2-associated. Using the MIRA data, each spike-specific TCR was assigned both to the spike region to which the TCR was reactive and to a CD4 or CD8 class. Log10-transformed breadth and depth values were compared by one-way ANOVA with Sidak's multiple comparisons tests. In TCRdb, the immuneACCESS table is reduced to in-frame sequences with V and J assigned. These tables do not hold every clone; where another copy was compared, an unresolved V gene accounts for under half, and the others remain unexplained. The DNA was the basis for D and trimming; V, J and clone size are from that table. This sample is represented by more than 150,000 clones; 85% to 90% of them were singletons. Roughly 6% of the sample comes from the top ten.

Remarks on this clone: Its antigen remains unidentified. Base qualities are not at hand, and no much larger clone is one base apart.

Points the paper makes about the study in general: Because no samples from the day 14 peak response were available, repertoires could be characterized only after the peak T cell response. After two AZD1222 doses, both the breadth and the depth of spike-specific TCRs were significantly higher than at day 0 and than in MenACWY recipients. The 56-69-year group was small, and its depth increase did not reach significance, likely because of low power. Conclusions about previously exposed vaccinees are limited because only five to seven AZD1222 recipients were SARS-CoV-2 seropositive at baseline. Participants were mostly white British and included more females than males, and it was suggested by the authors that clonal diversity may have been underestimated. Vaccine-associated CD4 TCRs spanned the whole spike protein, with dominant responses in regions 160-218 and 743-854. Nearly half of unique spike-specific TCRs reportedly recognized epitopes outside regions mutated in the B.1.351 and B.1.1.7 variants.

Per the publication, the time point label means: baseline before first vaccination. The vaccinee samples were drawn from two UK trials, COV001 and COV002, one of which was a single-blind randomized controlled phase 2/3 trial testing AZD1222 (ChAdOx1 nCoV-19) in healthy adults. For TCRbeta chain sequencing, PBMC samples from trial participants were taken at day 0 and at day 28 after the second dose. The sequence was collected from an adult in good health. Specimen: peripheral blood, collected on day 0 of AZD1222 vaccination. This chain is built from TRBV3-1 (or the pseudogene TRBV3-2) and TRBJ2-5, and 9 bases in between align with TRBD1. The DNA reads TGTGCCAGCAGCTTACGTCGGACAGGGGCCCAAGAGACCCAGTACTTC. Its translation is CASSLRRTGAQETQYF.